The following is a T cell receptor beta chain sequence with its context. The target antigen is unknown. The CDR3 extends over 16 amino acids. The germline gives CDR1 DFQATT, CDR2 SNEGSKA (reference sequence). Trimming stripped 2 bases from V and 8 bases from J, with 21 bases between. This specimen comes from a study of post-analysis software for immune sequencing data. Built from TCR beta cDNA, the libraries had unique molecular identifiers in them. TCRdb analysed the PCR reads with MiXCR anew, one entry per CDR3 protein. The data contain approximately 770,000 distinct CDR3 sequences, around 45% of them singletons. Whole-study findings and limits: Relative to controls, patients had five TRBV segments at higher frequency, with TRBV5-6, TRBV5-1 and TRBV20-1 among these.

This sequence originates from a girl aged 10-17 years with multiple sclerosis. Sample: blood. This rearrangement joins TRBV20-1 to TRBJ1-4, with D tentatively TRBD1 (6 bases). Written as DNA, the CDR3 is TGCAGTGCTAGACCGGGACAAGCAAGGGGAAACGAAAAACTGTTTTTT. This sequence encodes CSARPGQARGNEKLFF.